Listed here are 15 T cell receptor beta chains from one sample, sequenced in a study of cytomegalovirus exposure and HLA in healthy donors. PCR used 60 Vbeta primers and 13 Jbeta primers. Repertoires were generated with immunoSEQ multiplex PCR, while TCRdb's copy carries only in-frame clones and drops some. Here the sample spans 110,000 or so clones, roughly 79% being singletons. Specimen: PBMCs. Receptors were obtained from a woman aged 40 to 50 in good health and CMV-seronegative.

The chain couples TRBV5-4 to TRBJ1-2; TRBD1 aligns across 10 bases. J lost 7 bases, V lost 2 bases, and 8 bases had no gene match. The CDR3 totals 15 residues. Germline loops: CDR1 SGHNT, CDR2 YYREEE (reference sequence). The CDR3 DNA reads TGTGCCAGCAGCTTCGGGACAGGGGATTTCGTTGGCTACACCTTC. It yields the protein CASSFGTGDFVGYTF.

The chain uses TRBV4-2 and TRBJ2-1, with D hard to call. CDR1 LGHNA and CDR2 YNFKEQ come from the germline V gene. Trimming took 0 bases from V and 7 from J, leaving 13 bases between them. This CDR3 contains 15 residues. The CDR3 DNA reads TGTGCCAGCAGCCAAGATCTATCGTCGAGTAATGAGCAGTTCTTC. Translating gives CASSQDLSSSNEQFF.

The rearrangement uses TRBV6-5 and TRBJ2-7, with D hard to call. The germline V and J ends were trimmed by 0 bases and 4 bases, with 7 bases remaining between them. This CDR3 is 13 amino acids long. In germline, CDR1 is MNHEY, CDR2 SVGAGI. CDR3 in DNA: TGTGCCAGCAGTTACTCGAAGAGATACGAGCAGTACTTC. Its translation: CASSYSKRYEQYF.

The CDR3 reads CASSPEAGGLETQYF. The CDR3 DNA reads TGTGCCAGCAGCCCAGAAGCGGGCGGTTTAGAGACCCAGTACTTC. The gene calls are TRBV7-9 and TRBJ2-5, with a possible D match to TRBD2 (6 bases). Trimming stripped 5 bases from V and 4 bases from J, with 17 bases between. The CDR3 has 15 residues. Germline CDR1 SEHNR, CDR2 FQNEAQ (reference sequence).

The chain carries TRBV7-9 and TRBJ2-7; TRBD1 matches at 10 bases. Germline V gene lookup returns CDR1 SEHNR and CDR2 FQNEAQ (reference sequence). CDR3 size: 15 residues. Trimming took 5 bases from V and 5 from J; bases not matched to a gene: 9. The CDR3, as DNA: TGTGCCAGCAGCAGACGGACAGGGGGAAAGGACGAGCAGTACTTC. This encodes CASSRRTGGKDEQYF.

This clone is a singleton in its sample. The chain joins TRBV29-1 to TRBJ1-1; D not certain. This CDR3 contains 12 residues. Trimming took 7 bases from V and 6 from J, leaving 15 bases between them. CDR1 SQVTM and CDR2 ANQGSEA come from the germline V gene. Written as DNA, the CDR3 is TGCAGCGCCACAGTGACCTGGGCTGAAGCTTTCTTT. Protein: CSATVTWAEAFF.

In its sample, this clone was seen a few times. The chain is built from TRBV5-1 and TRBJ1-2; 7 positions agree with TRBD1. V gave up 0 bases and J gave up 6 bases; unmatched junction bases: 11. Germline CDR1 is SGHRS and CDR2 is YFSETQ. This CDR3 comprises 16 residues. In nucleotides, the CDR3 is TGCGCCAGCAGCTTGGGTCCCACGACAGGGAGCGATGGCTACACCTTC. The encoded protein is CASSLGPTTGSDGYTF. The variable domain in full, completed from reference TRBV5-1 and TRBJ1-2, reads KAGVTQTPRYLIKTRGQQVTLSCSPISGHRSVSWYQQTPGQGLQFLFEYFSETQRNKGNFPGRFSGRQFSNSRSEMNVSTLELGDSALYLCASSLGPTTGSDGYTFGSGTRLTVV.

In this sample, this clone turned up once. The CDR3 region has the DNA TGTGCCAGCAGCGTAGTAAGGGGCCGAGATATAGCTTTCTTT. Translation: CASSVVRGRDIAFF. V is TRBV9 and J is TRBJ1-1; tentatively, D is TRBD1 (5 bases). CDR3 length equals 14 residues. The V and J ends lost 0 bases and 10 bases respectively, with 16 bases between them. Germline-derived CDR1 and CDR2 are SGDLS and YYNGEE.

The chain couples TRBV2 to TRBJ2-3, with D possibly being TRBD1 (6 bases). CDR1 and CDR2 (germline): SNHLY, FYNNEI. The V gene lost 6 bases and the J gene lost 1 base, with 8 bases spanning the gap. The CDR3 totals 13 residues. For the CDR3, the DNA is TGTGCCAGCAGACAGGGTGGCACAGATACGCAGTATTTT. It is translated as CASRQGGTDTQYF.

The chain combines TRBV19 with TRBJ2-1; 10 bases align to TRBD1. The germline V gene has CDR1 LNHDA and CDR2 SQIVND (reference sequence). This CDR3 spans 14 amino acids. V gave up 6 bases and J gave up 2 bases; unmatched junction bases: 1. CDR3 bases: TGTGCCAGTAGCGGACAGGGGGCCTACAATGAGCAGTTCTTC. Its protein is CASSGQGAYNEQFF.

This sequence joins TRBV9 and TRBJ2-7, with D perhaps matching TRBD1 (7 bases). The germline CDR1 and CDR2 sequences are SGDLS and YYNGEE. V was cut by 3 bases and J by 7 bases, with 14 bases left in between. The CDR3 contains 13 residues. The CDR3 loop reads CASSAPGGGEQYF. CDR3 in DNA: TGTGCCAGCAGCGCCCCAGGGGGAGGTGAGCAGTACTTC.

The chain couples TRBV27 to TRBJ2-1, with 14 bases matching TRBD2. J was trimmed by 8 bases and V by 4 bases; bases with no gene match: 7. The CDR3 totals 16 residues. From germline, CDR1 is MNHEY and CDR2 SMNVEV (reference sequence). The CDR3 loop reads CASSSSGLAGVDEQFF. The CDR3, as DNA: TGTGCCAGCAGTTCCTCGGGACTAGCGGGAGTGGATGAGCAGTTCTTC.

J is TRBJ2-7 and V is TRBV5-1; a weak D match, TRBD2 (6 bases). CDR3 length equals 12 residues. Germline CDR1 is SGHRS and CDR2 is YFSETQ. V was shortened by 4 bases and J by 7 bases, with 12 bases between the two germline ends. The CDR3 DNA sequence: TGCGCCAGCAGCGGAGAGCGGGTAGAGCAGTACTTC. Translating it yields CASSGERVEQYF.

This clone is classed as large. The V call is TRBV6-5, the J call TRBJ2-7, with 11 positions matching TRBD2. The CDR3 extends over 15 amino acids. V lost 2 bases, J lost 0 bases, and 0 bases stayed unmatched. Germline-derived CDR1 and CDR2 are MNHEY and SVGAGI. CDR3 DNA: TGTGCCAGCAGTTACACTAGCGGGAGCTCCTACGAGCAGTACTTC. This translates into CASSYTSGSSYEQYF.

The chain uses TRBV4-1 and TRBJ1-4; D gene ambiguous. CDR3 size: 17 residues. Germline loops: CDR1 MGHRA, CDR2 YSYEKL. Between the trimmed V and J ends, which lost 2 bases and 1 base, there was a span of 14 bases. CDR3 sequence: CASSQIRGRGTNEKLFF. As DNA, the CDR3 is TGCGCCAGCAGCCAAATTCGAGGACGGGGAACTAATGAAAAACTGTTTTTT.